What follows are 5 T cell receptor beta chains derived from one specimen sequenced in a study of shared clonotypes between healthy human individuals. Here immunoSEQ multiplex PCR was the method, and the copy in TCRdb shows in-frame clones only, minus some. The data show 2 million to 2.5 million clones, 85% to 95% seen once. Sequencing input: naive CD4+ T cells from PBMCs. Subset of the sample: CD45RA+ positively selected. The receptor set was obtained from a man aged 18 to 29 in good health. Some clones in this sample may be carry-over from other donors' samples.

The DNA for the CDR3 is TGTGCCAGCTCCCCGCTCGCGTATCAGCCCCAGCATTTT. Protein: CASSPLAYQPQHF. The rearrangement links TRBV28 to TRBJ1-5; D call uncertain. V was pared by 8 bases and J by 5 bases, with 13 bases between. The CDR3 consists of 13 residues. CDR1 is MDHEN and CDR2 is SYDVKM in the germline V gene. The full variable domain, completed using reference TRBV28 and TRBJ1-5, is DVKVTQSSRYLVKRTGEKVFLECVQDMDHENMFWYRQDPGLGLRLIYFSYDVKMKEKGDIPEGYSVSREKKERFSLILESASTNQTSMYLCASSPLAYQPQHFGDGTRLSIL.

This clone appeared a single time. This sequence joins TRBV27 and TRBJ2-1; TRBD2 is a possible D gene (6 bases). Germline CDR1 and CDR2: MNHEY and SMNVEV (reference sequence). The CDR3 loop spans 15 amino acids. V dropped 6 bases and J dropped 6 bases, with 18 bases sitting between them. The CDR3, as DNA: TGTGCCAGCAGACCACTAGCTCTCTCCCTCAATGAGCAGTTCTTC. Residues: CASRPLALSLNEQFF.

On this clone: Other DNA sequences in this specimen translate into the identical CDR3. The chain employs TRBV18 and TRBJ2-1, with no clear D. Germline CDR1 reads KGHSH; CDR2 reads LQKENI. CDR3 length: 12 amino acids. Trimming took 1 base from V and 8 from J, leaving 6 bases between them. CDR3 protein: CASSPLRDEQFF. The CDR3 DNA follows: TGTGCCAGCTCACCACTCCGGGATGAGCAGTTCTTC.

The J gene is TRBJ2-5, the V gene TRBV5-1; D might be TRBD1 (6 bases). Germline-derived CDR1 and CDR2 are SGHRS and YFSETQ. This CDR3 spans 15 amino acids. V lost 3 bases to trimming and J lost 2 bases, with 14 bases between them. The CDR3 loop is CASSSPGHKQETQYF. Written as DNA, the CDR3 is TGCGCCAGCAGCTCTCCGGGACATAAACAAGAGACCCAGTACTTC.

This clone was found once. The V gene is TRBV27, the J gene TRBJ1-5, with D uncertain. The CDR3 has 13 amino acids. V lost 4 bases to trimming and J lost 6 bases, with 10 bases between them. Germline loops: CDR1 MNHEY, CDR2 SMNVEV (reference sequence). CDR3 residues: CASSYSLTQPQHF. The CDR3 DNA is TGTGCCAGCAGTTATTCCCTCACTCAGCCCCAGCATTTT.